The 7 T cell receptor beta chains below were found in one sample sequenced in a study of CD8+ T cells in alopecia areata. Treatment indicated: oral pan-JAK inhibitor, 5-10 mg twice daily. TCR sequencing used cDNA made by reverse transcription of extracted RNA. Generated by immunoSEQ multiplex PCR, the TCRdb table keeps only in-frame clones and is missing some. The sample lists some 180,000 clones, approximately 50% seen once, with around 9.1% in the top ten. This material consisted of CD8+ T cells sorted from blood, taken around week 54, from a patient treated with tofacitinib. Every receptor here comes from a human donor with alopecia areata.

This clone appeared a few times. In DNA, the CDR3 is TGTGCCAGCAGCCCCTCCGGGACAGGGGGTGCAGATACGCAGTATTTT. It encodes CASSPSGTGGADTQYF. The chain is built from TRBV7-9 and TRBJ2-3, with 11 bases fitting TRBD1. This CDR3 has 16 residues. The V gene end was trimmed by 5 bases and the J gene end by 4 bases; junction bases not matched to a gene: 8. Germline V lookup: CDR1 SEHNR, CDR2 FQNEAQ (reference sequence).

The V gene is TRBV4-1, the J gene TRBJ1-2; TRBD1 is a possible D gene (5 bases). Trimming removed 0 bases at V and 6 bases at J, with 8 bases between. The CDR3 length is 13 residues. Germline V gene data show CDR1 as MGHRA and CDR2 as YSYEKL. CDR3: CASSQERGHGYTF. For the CDR3, the DNA is TGCGCCAGCAGCCAAGAAAGGGGCCATGGCTACACCTTC.

The chain links TRBV5-6 to TRBJ2-5; 11 bases are shared with TRBD2. Per the germline V gene, CDR1 is SGHDT and CDR2 is YYEEEE. There are 18 residues in the CDR3. The junction had 11 bases not matched to a gene; V was cut back by 2 bases and J by 2 bases. CDR3 residues: CASSLSITSGGWQETQYF. In nucleotides, the CDR3 is TGTGCCAGCAGCTTATCTATTACTAGCGGGGGTTGGCAAGAGACCCAGTACTTC.

V is TRBV5-6 and J is TRBJ2-7; no definite D call. Looked up from germline, CDR1 is SGHDT and CDR2 is YYEEEE. The V end was cut by 0 bases, the J end by 2 bases, with 6 bases between. CDR3 length: 13 amino acids. The CDR3 bases are TGTGCCAGCAGCTTGGAGGTAACCTACGAGCAGTACTTC. As protein: CASSLEVTYEQYF.

This clone has just a few counts. V and J are TRBV6-5 and TRBJ2-5; weak D call: TRBD2 (7 bases). V was trimmed by 8 bases and J by 7 bases, leaving 14 bases between them. This CDR3 contains 12 residues. CDR1 is MNHEY, CDR2 SVGAGI, per germline. CDR3 region: CASSAGEGTQYF. CDR3 coding DNA: TGTGCCAGCTCTGCAGGGGAGGGGACCCAGTACTTC.

The chain has TRBV5-8 and TRBJ1-2; a possible D gene is TRBD1 (6 bases). Germline V gene sequence: CDR1 SGHTS, CDR2 YDEGEE. The CDR3 spans 14 residues. V gave up 0 bases and J gave up 4 bases, with 10 bases separating them. Here the CDR3 reads CASSLAGGAYGYTF. Written as DNA, the CDR3 is TGTGCCAGCAGCTTGGCTGGGGGCGCCTATGGCTACACCTTC.

This chain uses TRBV2 with TRBJ2-1, with 14 nucleotides matching TRBD2. This CDR3 is built from 17 residues. CDR1 and CDR2 from the germline V gene are SNHLY and FYNNEI. Unmatched junction bases numbered 6, after V lost 4 bases and J lost 4 bases. Written as DNA, the CDR3 is TGTGCCAGCAGTGGACTAGCGGGAGGGACGGATTACAATGAGCAGTTCTTC. It yields the protein CASSGLAGGTDYNEQFF.